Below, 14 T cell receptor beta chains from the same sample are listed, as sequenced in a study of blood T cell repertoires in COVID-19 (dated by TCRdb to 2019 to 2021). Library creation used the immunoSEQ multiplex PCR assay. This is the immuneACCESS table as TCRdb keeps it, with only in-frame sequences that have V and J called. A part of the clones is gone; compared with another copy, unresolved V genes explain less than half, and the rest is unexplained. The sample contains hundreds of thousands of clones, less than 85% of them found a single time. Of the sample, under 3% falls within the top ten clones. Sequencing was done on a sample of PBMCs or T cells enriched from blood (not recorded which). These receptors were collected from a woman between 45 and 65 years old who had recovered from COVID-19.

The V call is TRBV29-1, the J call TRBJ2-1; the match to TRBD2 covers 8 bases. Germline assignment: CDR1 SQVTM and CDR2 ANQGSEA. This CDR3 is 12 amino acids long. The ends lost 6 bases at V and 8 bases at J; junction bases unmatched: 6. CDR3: CSVGTSSYEQFF. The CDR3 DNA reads TGCAGCGTCGGGACTAGTAGTTATGAGCAGTTCTTC.

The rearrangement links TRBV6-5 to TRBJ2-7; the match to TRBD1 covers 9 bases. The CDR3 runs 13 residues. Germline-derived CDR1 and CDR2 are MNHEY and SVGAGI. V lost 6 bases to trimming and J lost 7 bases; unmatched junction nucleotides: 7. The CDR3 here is CASSKMGQGEQYF. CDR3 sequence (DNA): TGTGCCAGCAGCAAAATGGGACAGGGTGAGCAGTACTTC.

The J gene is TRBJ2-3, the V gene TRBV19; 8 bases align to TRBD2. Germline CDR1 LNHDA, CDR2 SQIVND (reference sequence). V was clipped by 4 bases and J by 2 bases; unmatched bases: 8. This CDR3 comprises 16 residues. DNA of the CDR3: TGTGCCAGTAGTACCCTTCCGGGGGGGACCACAGATACGCAGTATTTT. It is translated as CASSTLPGGTTDTQYF.

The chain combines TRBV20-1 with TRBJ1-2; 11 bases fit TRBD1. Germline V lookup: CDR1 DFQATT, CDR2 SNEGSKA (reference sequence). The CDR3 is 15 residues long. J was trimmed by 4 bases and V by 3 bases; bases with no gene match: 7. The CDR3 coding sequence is TGCAGTGCTAGTCCTCCGGGACAGGGGGTCTATGGCTACACCTTC. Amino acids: CSASPPGQGVYGYTF.

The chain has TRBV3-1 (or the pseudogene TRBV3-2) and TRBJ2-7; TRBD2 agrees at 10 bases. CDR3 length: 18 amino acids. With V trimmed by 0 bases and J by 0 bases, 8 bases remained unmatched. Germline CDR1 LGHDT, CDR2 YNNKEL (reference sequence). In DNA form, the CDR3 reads TGTGCCAGCAGCCAAGACTATTATAGCGGGGGGACCTCCTACGAGCAGTACTTC. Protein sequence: CASSQDYYSGGTSYEQYF.

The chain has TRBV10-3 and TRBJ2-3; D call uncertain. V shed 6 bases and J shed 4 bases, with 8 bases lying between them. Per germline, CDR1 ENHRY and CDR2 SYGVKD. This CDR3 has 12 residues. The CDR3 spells CAISPTSDTQYF. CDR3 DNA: TGTGCCATCAGCCCTACTTCAGATACGCAGTATTTT.

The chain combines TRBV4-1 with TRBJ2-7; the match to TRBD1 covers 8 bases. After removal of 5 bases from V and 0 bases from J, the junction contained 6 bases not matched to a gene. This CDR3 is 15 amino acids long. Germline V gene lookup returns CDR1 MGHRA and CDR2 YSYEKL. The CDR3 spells CASSVQGDISYEQYF. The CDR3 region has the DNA TGCGCCAGCAGCGTACAGGGGGATATCTCCTACGAGCAGTACTTC.

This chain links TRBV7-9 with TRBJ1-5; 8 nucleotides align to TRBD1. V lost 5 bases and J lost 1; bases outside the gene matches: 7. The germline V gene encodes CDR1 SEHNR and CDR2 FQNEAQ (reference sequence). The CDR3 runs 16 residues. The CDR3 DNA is TGTGCCAGCAGCCTTTGGACAGGGAACAGCAATCAGCCCCAGCATTTT. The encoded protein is CASSLWTGNSNQPQHF.

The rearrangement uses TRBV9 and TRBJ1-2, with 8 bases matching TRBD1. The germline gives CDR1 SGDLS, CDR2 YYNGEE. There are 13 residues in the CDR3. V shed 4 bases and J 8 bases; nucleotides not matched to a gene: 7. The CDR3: CASSTRTGSGYTF. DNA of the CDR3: TGTGCCAGCAGCACAAGGACAGGGAGCGGCTACACCTTC.

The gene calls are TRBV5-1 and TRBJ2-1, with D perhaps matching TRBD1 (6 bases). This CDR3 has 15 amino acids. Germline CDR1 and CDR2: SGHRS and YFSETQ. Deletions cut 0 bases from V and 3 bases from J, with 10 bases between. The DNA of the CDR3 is TGCGCCAGCAGCTTGGATACAGGGAGCTACAATGAGCAGTTCTTC. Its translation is CASSLDTGSYNEQFF.

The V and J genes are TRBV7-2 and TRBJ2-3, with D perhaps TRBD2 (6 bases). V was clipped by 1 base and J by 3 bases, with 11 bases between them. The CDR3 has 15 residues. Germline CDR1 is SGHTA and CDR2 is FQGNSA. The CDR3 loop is CASSLVARGTDTQYF. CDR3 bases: TGTGCCAGCAGCTTAGTGGCGCGGGGAACAGATACGCAGTATTTT.

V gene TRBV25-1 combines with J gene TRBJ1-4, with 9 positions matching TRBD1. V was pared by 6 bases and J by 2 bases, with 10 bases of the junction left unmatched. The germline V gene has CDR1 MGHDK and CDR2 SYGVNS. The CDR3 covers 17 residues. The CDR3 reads CASRGARDRATNEKLFF. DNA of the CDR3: TGTGCCAGCAGGGGAGCCCGGGACAGGGCCACTAATGAAAAACTGTTTTTT.

This chain's CDR3 is CASSSDRSSYNSPLHF. CDR3 DNA sequence: TGTGCCAGCAGCTCTGACAGGAGCTCCTATAATTCACCCCTCCACTTT. The chain links TRBV5-5 to TRBJ1-6; a weak D match, TRBD1 (6 bases). This CDR3 is 16 amino acids long. The V end was cut by 3 bases, the J end by 0 bases, with 10 bases between. Germline values: CDR1 SGHKS, CDR2 YYEKEE (reference sequence).

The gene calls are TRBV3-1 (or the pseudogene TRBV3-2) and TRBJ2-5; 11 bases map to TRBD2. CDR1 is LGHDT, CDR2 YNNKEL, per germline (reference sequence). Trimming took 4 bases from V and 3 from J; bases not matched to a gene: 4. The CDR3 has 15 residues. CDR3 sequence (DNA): TGTGCCAGCAGCCGGGTTAGCGGGAGGGAAGAGACCCAGTACTTC. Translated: CASSRVSGREETQYF.